This paragraph covers one TCR beta chain sequence. As yet, its antigen is unknown. The record originates from a study of cytomegalovirus exposure and HLA in healthy donors. The study, taken as a whole, reports: Most TCR sequences showed up rarely, but some public TCRs showed up in many donors. At a 0.05 false discovery rate, a later analysis found about 17,000 TCR beta sequences to be associated with HLA alleles. An analysis was carried out at a later point. It showed that HLA-associated TCR beta chains were more clonally expanded than equally common non-associated chains.

In the PCR, 60 Vbeta and 13 Jbeta primers were used. Produced via immunoSEQ multiplex PCR; TCRdb's table is partial and in-frame only. Of about 160,000 clones listed, about 85% are singletons. CDR1 is MNHNS, CDR2 SASEGT, per germline. V was clipped by 3 bases and J by 4 bases, with 12 bases between them. The CDR3 has 15 amino acids. The rearrangement joins TRBV6-1 to TRBJ2-2; a weak D match, TRBD2 (6 bases). The sequencing input was PBMCs. This receptor was taken from a male donor in good health and CMV-seropositive. The CDR3: CASSDFRTITGELFF. In DNA, the CDR3 is TGTGCCAGCAGTGACTTTCGGACTATCACCGGGGAGCTGTTTTTT.